This record looks at one T cell receptor (beta chain) sequence and its context. This sample was included in a study of blood T cell repertoires in COVID-19. Method: immunoSEQ multiplex PCR; TCRdb's copy keeps in-frame clones and lacks some. The data hold 150,000 or so clones, with roughly nine tenths observed a single time. This CDR3 is 15 amino acids long. Losses at the gene ends were 3 bases for V and 4 bases for J; bases not matched to a gene: 5. Germline CDR1 reads SNHLY; CDR2 reads FYNNEI. Participant age was about 18 to 89 years, and participants resided in fewer than 25 US areas. Sequencing was carried out using PBMCs or T cells enriched from blood (not recorded which). The rearrangement links TRBV2 to TRBJ1-1; 10 nucleotides match TRBD1. The receptor's source is a woman aged 35 to 49 who had been exposed to COVID-19. CDR3 residues: CASSERQGAFTEAFF. The CDR3 coding sequence is TGTGCCAGCAGTGAGAGACAGGGGGCGTTCACTGAAGCTTTCTTT.